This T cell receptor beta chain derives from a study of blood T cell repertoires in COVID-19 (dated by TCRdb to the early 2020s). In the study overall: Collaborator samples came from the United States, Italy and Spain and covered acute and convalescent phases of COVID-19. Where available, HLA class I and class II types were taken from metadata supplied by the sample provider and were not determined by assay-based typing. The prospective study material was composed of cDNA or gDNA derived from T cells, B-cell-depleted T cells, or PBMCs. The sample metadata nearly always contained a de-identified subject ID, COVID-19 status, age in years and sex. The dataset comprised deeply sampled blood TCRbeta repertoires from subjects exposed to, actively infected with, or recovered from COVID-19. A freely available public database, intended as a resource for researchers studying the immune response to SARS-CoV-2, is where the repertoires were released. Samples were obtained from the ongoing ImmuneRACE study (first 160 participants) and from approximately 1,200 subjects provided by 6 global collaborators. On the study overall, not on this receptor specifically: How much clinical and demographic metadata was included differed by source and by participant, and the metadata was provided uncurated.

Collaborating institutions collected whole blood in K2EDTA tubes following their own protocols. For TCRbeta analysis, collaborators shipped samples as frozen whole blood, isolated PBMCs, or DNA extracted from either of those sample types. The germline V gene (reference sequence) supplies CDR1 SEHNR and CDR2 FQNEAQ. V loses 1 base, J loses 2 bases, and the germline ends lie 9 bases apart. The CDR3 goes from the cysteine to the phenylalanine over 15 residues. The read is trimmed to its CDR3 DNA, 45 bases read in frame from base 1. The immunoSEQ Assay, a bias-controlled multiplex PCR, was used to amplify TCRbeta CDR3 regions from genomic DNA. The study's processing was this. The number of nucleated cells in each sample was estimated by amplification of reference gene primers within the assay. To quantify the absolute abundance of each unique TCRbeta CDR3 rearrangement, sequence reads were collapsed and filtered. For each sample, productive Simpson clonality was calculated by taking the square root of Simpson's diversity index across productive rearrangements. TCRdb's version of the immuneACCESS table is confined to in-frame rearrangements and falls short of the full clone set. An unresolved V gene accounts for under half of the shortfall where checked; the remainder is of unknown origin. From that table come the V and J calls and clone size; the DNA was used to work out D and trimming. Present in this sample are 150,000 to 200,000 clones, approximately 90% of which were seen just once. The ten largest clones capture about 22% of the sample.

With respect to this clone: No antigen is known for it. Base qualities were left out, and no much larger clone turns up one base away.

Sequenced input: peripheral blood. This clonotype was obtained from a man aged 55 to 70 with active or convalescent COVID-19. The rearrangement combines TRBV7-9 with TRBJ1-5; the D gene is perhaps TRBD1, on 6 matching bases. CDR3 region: CASSLGAGGNQPQHF. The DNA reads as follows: TGTGCCAGCAGCTTAGGGGCAGGGGGCAATCAGCCCCAGCATTTT. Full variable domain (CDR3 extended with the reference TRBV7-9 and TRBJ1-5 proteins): DTGVSQNPRHKITKRGQNVTFRCDPISEHNRLYWYRQTLGQGPEFLTYFQNEAQLEKSRLLSDRFSAERPKGSFSTLEIQRTEQGDSAMYLCASSLGAGGNQPQHFGDGTRLSIL.